This T cell receptor (beta chain) emerged from a study of blood T cells in healthy people across ages (dated by TCRdb to between 2014 and 2017). At the level of the whole study: Template switching captured roughly one uniquely barcoded TCR beta cDNA molecule per two T cells in model experiments. The study measured age-related changes in TCR beta repertoire diversity using deep sequencing normalized with unique cDNA molecular identifiers. The donors were split into four age groups: young (average roughly 15 years), middle-aged (roughly 39), aged (more than 60) and long-lived (approximately 80). Donors of different ages were randomly distributed across sequencing lanes to avoid experimental bias. The study analyzed two additional independent replicas of 1 million unique cDNA reads from the same blood draw for two donors, one aged 18 to 29 and one aged 80 or older. On the study overall, not on this receptor specifically: Since profiling was done on bulk unsorted PBMCs, naive and antigen-experienced compartments could not be conclusively compared. As age increased, observed TCR beta diversity per million T cells dropped in a roughly linear way, and a significant reduction was already evident by age around 41. Donor CMV infection status was unknown, potentially confounding age-related changes in expanded clonotypes. Estimates of total diversity based on one million sequenced T cells were considered lower bounds and underestimates. The percentage of naive T cells measured by flow cytometry correlated strongly with observed TCR beta diversity. Compared with the aged group, the long-lived group had more naive CD4+ T cells, fewer expanded clones and increased TCR diversity, suggesting age selection.

This clonotype has a handful of counts. This clone's antigen is unknown. No much larger clone exists at a distance of one base, and base qualities are not known. Library generation was performed with 5' RACE. The instrument was an Illumina HiSeq 2500. A second PCR of about 7 to 12 cycles was performed with a sample-barcoded 5' primer and a J-beta primer mix. A template-switch 5' adaptor carrying 12 random nucleotides introduced a unique molecular identifier onto each TCR beta cDNA molecule. Each sample yielded at least 2.5 million CDR3-containing paired-end reads. First-strand cDNA was synthesized from all RNA with the Mint cDNA synthesis kit, primed by a TRBC-specific oligonucleotide. All cDNA was treated with uracil-DNA glycosylase and then went through a first 18-cycle PCR with the universal primers M1SS and BC2_uni_R. In the original analysis: Each sample was normalized by randomly selecting 1 million high-quality reads, each carrying a distinct molecular identifier. Instead of being binned into consensus sequences, reads with shared molecular identifiers were discarded. MiTCR, with a Q25 quality threshold and the strictest error-elimination algorithm, was used for CDR3 identification, clonotype clustering and error correction. A nonparametric unseen species model with Euler transformation was used to estimate a lower bound on total TCR beta diversity. TCRdb's own reprocessing of the public reads used fastp at Q25 and MiXCR and kept productive beta chains. Every entry covers one CDR3 protein and lists the most common genes and DNA from its rows. TCRdb's processing, not the authors' own work, is the source of the V and J calls. For this sample the table gives roughly 730,000 distinct CDR3 sequences, of which 56% were detected only once. The top ten clonotypes cover 25% to 30% of the sample.

The donors were around 39 Caucasian individuals from Russia, aged about 6 to 95 years, who were systemically healthy. Each donor gave 8.5 to 10 milliliters of peripheral blood, collected into EDTA-treated Vacutainer tubes. Ficoll-Paque density-gradient centrifugation was used to isolate PBMCs, with at least 6 million obtained per sample. Trizol reagent was used to extract total RNA from PBMCs, with at least 5.5 micrograms per sample. For every donor, an aliquot of PBMCs went through flow cytometry to measure the percentages of naive CD45RAhigh/CD27high T cells. The source is a man aged 35-49 years in good health. Sequenced input: blood.

The sequenced DNA: TGTGCCAGCAGCTTAGGGGTGGAGGTCGACGAGCAGTACTTC. Translated, it reads CASSLGVEVDEQYF. The chain was built from TRBV5-6 and TRBJ2-7, with the D call perhaps TRBD1 or TRBD2, as 5 bases match in each case. V and J lose 2 bases and 5 bases, and a span of 14 bases separates them. The CDR3 runs 14 amino acids, cysteine and phenylalanine included. CDR3 DNA only is kept here, 42 bases in frame from base 1. CDR1 and CDR2 are read off the germline V gene as SGHDT and YYEEEE.